Below, one TCR beta chain is given with its context. Repertoires were generated with immunoSEQ multiplex PCR, while TCRdb's copy carries only in-frame clones and drops some. The sample records approximately 200,000 clones, roughly 86% being singletons. The sample originates from a study of blood T cell repertoires in COVID-19. CDR1 and CDR2 from the germline V gene are MNHEY and SVGAGI. The CDR3 is made up of 12 amino acids. V was cut by 10 bases and J by 3 bases, with 13 bases left in between. This chain joins TRBV6-5 and TRBJ2-7, with D possibly being TRBD2 (6 bases). The sample comprised peripheral blood. The sequence derives from a woman in her sixties or seventies with acute or convalescent COVID-19. The CDR3 protein is CATRRGLYEQYF. DNA for the CDR3: TGTGCCACCAGGCGGGGTCTCTACGAGCAGTACTTC.